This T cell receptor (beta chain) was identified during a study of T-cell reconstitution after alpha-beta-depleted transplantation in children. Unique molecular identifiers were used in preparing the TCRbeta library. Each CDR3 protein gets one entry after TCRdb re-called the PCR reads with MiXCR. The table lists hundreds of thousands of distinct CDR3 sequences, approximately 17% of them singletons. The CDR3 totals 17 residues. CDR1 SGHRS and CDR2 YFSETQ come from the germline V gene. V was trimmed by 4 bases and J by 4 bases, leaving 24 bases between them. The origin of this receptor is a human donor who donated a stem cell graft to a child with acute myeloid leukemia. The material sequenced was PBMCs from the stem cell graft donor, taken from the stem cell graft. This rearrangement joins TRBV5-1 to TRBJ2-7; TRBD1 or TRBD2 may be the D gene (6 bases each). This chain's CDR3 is CASSPEGHRILSYEQYF. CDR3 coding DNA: TGCGCCAGCAGCCCGGAGGGACATCGGATCCTGAGTTACGAGCAGTACTTC. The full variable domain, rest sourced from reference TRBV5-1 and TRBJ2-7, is KAGVTQTPRYLIKTRGQQVTLSCSPISGHRSVSWYQQTPGQGLQFLFEYFSETQRNKGNFPGRFSGRQFSNSRSEMNVSTLELGDSALYLCASSPEGHRILSYEQYFGPGTRLTVT.